Listed below are T cell receptor beta chains from one sample, sequenced in a study of cytomegalovirus exposure and HLA in healthy donors. Some clones are missing from TCRdb's copy, which holds only in-frame ones; the method was immunoSEQ multiplex PCR. Counted here are about 200,000 clones, 75% to 85% occurring once; the ten biggest clones make up 2.7%. Sequencing was done on a sample of PBMCs. These receptors originate from a woman in her thirties or forties in good health and CMV-seronegative. The CDR3 runs from the conserved cysteine through the conserved F or W. Each record gives: CDR3 DNA, CDR3 protein, V gene, clone size, D gene, J gene. The D gene is left open where the match is weak. Clone size is not always given. Where it is, it says once, few, many or a class for expanded clones.

CDR3nt: TGTGCCAGCAGCCAAGGCAGGGGATCCTACGAGCAGTACTTC
CDR3aa: CASSQGRGSYEQYF
v_gene: TRBV4-2
abundance: -
d_gene: -
j_gene: TRBJ2-7

CDR3nt: TGTGCCAGCTCACCCTTGCGGACTAGCGGGAGGGCAGTCGGGGCCAACAATGAGCAGTTCTTC
CDR3aa: CASSPLRTSGRAVGANNEQFF
v_gene: TRBV18
abundance: few
d_gene: TRBD2
j_gene: TRBJ2-1

CDR3nt: TGCGCCAGCTCCCCGGGACAGGGGGGCTATGAGCAGTTCTTC
CDR3aa: CASSPGQGGYEQFF
v_gene: TRBV5-1
abundance: -
d_gene: TRBD1
j_gene: TRBJ2-1

CDR3nt: TGCGCCAGCAGCTTTAACAGGGGCCCCCATGAAGCTTTCTTT
CDR3aa: CASSFNRGPHEAFF
v_gene: TRBV5-1
abundance: -
d_gene: TRBD1
j_gene: TRBJ1-1

CDR3nt: TGCAGCGTGGCGACAGGGAGAAGTCTCGCAGATACGCAGTATTTT
CDR3aa: CSVATGRSLADTQYF
v_gene: TRBV29-1
abundance: -
d_gene: TRBD1
j_gene: TRBJ2-3

CDR3nt: TGTGCCAGCTCACCGACGGGTAATGAAAAACTGTTTTTT
CDR3aa: CASSPTGNEKLFF
v_gene: TRBV18
abundance: -
d_gene: -
j_gene: TRBJ1-4

CDR3nt: TGTGCCTCCGCCGGGGGGGGTTATGTCTCCTACGAGCAGTACTTC
CDR3aa: CASAGGGYVSYEQYF
v_gene: TRBV30
abundance: -
d_gene: TRBD2
j_gene: TRBJ2-7

CDR3nt: TGTGCCAGCAGTATACCCGACTTATGGCGGGGGGCAGGGACCCAGTACTTC
CDR3aa: CASSIPDLWRGAGTQYF
v_gene: TRBV5-4
abundance: -
d_gene: TRBD2
j_gene: TRBJ2-5

CDR3nt: TGTGCCAGCAGCGTAGGGGCGGGTACTGAAGCTTTCTTT
CDR3aa: CASSVGAGTEAFF
v_gene: TRBV9
abundance: -
d_gene: -
j_gene: TRBJ1-1

CDR3nt: TGTGCCAGCAGCTTGTCAACTAGCGGGGTCGGATCCGAGCAGTACTTC
CDR3aa: CASSLSTSGVGSEQYF
v_gene: TRBV5-5
abundance: few
d_gene: TRBD2
j_gene: TRBJ2-7

CDR3nt: TGTGCCAGCAGCAAGACAATGAACACTGAAGCTTTCTTT
CDR3aa: CASSKTMNTEAFF
v_gene: TRBV7-6
abundance: -
d_gene: -
j_gene: TRBJ1-1

CDR3nt: TGTGCCAGCAGCTTCGGGACTAGCGGGTCCGCCTTCGCTACGCAGTATTTT
CDR3aa: CASSFGTSGSAFATQYF
v_gene: TRBV11-2
abundance: -
d_gene: TRBD2
j_gene: TRBJ2-3

CDR3nt: TGTGCCAGCAGTGAAGCCCAATGGACTCTTTACGGCAATCAGCCCCAGCATTTT
CDR3aa: CASSEAQWTLYGNQPQHF
v_gene: TRBV2
abundance: -
d_gene: -
j_gene: TRBJ1-5

CDR3nt: TGTGCCAGCAGCGACGCGGGGTTGGGGAACATTCAGTACTTC
CDR3aa: CASSDAGLGNIQYF
v_gene: TRBV6-6
abundance: -
d_gene: -
j_gene: TRBJ2-4

CDR3nt: TGTGCCAGCAACCAGGGGAGCGGGGGGGGCACAGATACGCAGTATTTT
CDR3aa: CASNQGSGGGTDTQYF
v_gene: TRBV9
abundance: -
d_gene: TRBD2
j_gene: TRBJ2-3

CDR3nt: TGTGCCAGCAGCCTCTTACGGGACTGGCATGCGGCGCAGTATTTT
CDR3aa: CASSLLRDWHAAQYF
v_gene: TRBV7-9
abundance: -
d_gene: -
j_gene: TRBJ2-3

CDR3nt: TGTGCCAGCAGCGTAATGCCGCCGGGGACAGGGGCTCATTATGGCTACACCTTC
CDR3aa: CASSVMPPGTGAHYGYTF
v_gene: TRBV9
abundance: -
d_gene: TRBD1
j_gene: TRBJ1-2

CDR3nt: TGTGCCTCTGACAGGGGATTGAATCAGCCCCAGCATTTT
CDR3aa: CASDRGLNQPQHF
v_gene: TRBV30
abundance: -
d_gene: TRBD1
j_gene: TRBJ1-5

CDR3nt: TGCGCCAGCAGCTTGGTTTCAATGGCCAATGAGCAGTTCTTC
CDR3aa: CASSLVSMANEQFF
v_gene: TRBV5-1
abundance: -
d_gene: -
j_gene: TRBJ2-1

CDR3nt: TGTGCCACCAGCAGGGACAGCCAAAATGAAAAACTGTTTTTT
CDR3aa: CATSRDSQNEKLFF
v_gene: TRBV15
abundance: -
d_gene: -
j_gene: TRBJ1-4

CDR3nt: TGTGCCAGCAGTAAGACAGGGCGGGCCGGGGAGCTGTTTTTT
CDR3aa: CASSKTGRAGELFF
v_gene: TRBV6-1
abundance: few
d_gene: TRBD1
j_gene: TRBJ2-2

CDR3nt: TGTGCCAGCAGCTCGGGGGTCGGGAGTGAGCAGTTCTTC
CDR3aa: CASSSGVGSEQFF
v_gene: TRBV5-4
abundance: -
d_gene: -
j_gene: TRBJ2-1

CDR3nt: TGTGCCAGTAGTTCCTTGGGGGGGGTCCTAGAGACCCAGTACTTC
CDR3aa: CASSSLGGVLETQYF
v_gene: TRBV19
abundance: few
d_gene: TRBD2
j_gene: TRBJ2-5